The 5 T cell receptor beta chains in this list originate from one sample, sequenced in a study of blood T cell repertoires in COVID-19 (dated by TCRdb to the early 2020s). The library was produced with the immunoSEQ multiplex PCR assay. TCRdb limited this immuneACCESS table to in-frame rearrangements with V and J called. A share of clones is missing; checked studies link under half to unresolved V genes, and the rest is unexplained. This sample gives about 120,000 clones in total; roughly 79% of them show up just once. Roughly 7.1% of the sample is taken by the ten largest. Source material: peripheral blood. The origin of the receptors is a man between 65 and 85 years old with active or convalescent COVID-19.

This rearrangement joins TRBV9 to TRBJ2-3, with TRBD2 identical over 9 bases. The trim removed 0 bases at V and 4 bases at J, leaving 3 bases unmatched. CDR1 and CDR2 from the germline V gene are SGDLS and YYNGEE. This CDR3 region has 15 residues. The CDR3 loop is CASSVVGGRADTQYF. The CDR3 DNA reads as TGTGCCAGCAGCGTAGTTGGCGGGAGGGCAGATACGCAGTATTTT.

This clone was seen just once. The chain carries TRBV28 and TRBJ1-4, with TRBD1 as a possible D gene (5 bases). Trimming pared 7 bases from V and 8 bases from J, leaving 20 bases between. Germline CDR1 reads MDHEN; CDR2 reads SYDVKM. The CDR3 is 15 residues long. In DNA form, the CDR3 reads TGTGCCAGCACCACCCCCGGGGGGGGAAACGAAAAACTGTTTTTT. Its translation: CASTTPGGGNEKLFF. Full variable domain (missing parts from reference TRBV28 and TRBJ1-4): DVKVTQSSRYLVKRTGEKVFLECVQDMDHENMFWYRQDPGLGLRLIYFSYDVKMKEKGDIPEGYSVSREKKERFSLILESASTNQTSMYLCASTTPGGGNEKLFFGSGTQLSVL.

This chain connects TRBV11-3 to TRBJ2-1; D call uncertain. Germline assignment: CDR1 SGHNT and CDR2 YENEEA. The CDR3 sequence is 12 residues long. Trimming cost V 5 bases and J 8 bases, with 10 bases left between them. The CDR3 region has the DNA TGTGCCAGCAGCCACCACAGAGATGAGCAGTTCTTC. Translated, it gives CASSHHRDEQFF. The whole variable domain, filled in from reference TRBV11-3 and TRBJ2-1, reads EAGVVQSPRYKIIEKKQPVAFWCNPISGHNTLYWYLQNLGQGPELLIRYENEEAVDDSQLPKDRFSAERLKGVDSTLKIQPAELGDSAVYLCASSHHRDEQFFGPGTRLTVL.

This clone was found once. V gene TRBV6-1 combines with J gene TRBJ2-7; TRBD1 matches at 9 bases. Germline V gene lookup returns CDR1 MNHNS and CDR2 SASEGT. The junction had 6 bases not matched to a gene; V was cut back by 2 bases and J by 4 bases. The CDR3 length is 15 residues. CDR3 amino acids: CASSEWGTGWYEQYF. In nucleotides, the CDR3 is TGTGCCAGCAGTGAATGGGGGACAGGGTGGTACGAGCAGTACTTC.

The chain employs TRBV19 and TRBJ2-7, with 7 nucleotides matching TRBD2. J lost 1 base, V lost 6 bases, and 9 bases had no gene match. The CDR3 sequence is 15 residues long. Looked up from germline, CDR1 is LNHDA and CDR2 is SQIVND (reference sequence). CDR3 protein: CASRGGANPSYEQYF. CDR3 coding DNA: TGTGCCAGTAGGGGAGGGGCGAACCCTTCCTACGAGCAGTACTTC. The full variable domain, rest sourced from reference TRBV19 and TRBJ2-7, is DGGITQSPKYLFRKEGQNVTLSCEQNLNHDAMYWYRQDPGQGLRLIYYSQIVNDFQKGDIAEGYSVSREKKESFPLTVTSAQKNPTAFYLCASRGGANPSYEQYFGPGTRLTVT.